These 22 T cell receptor beta chains were all obtained from the same sample, sequenced in a study of blood T cell repertoires in COVID-19. Sequencing used immunoSEQ multiplex PCR; TCRdb keeps in-frame clones, though not all of them. The sample records some 250,000 clones, approximately 91% being singletons. Sequenced material: PBMCs or T cells enriched from blood (not recorded which). Source of these receptors: a woman aged 40 to 55 with acute COVID-19.

This chain uses TRBV7-8 with TRBJ1-6; tentative D call: TRBD1 (6 bases). The CDR3 has 14 amino acids. Germline CDR1 SGHVS, CDR2 FQNEAQ. Trimming removed 4 bases from V and 9 bases from J, with 13 bases in between. Here the CDR3 DNA reads TGTGCCAGCAGCTCCAGTACAGGGTCTTCACCCCTCCACTTT. This gives the protein CASSSSTGSSPLHF.

The chain links TRBV7-3 to TRBJ2-2; weak D call: TRBD1 (6 bases). Germline V CDR1 and CDR2: SGHTA, FQGTGA. The V end lost 3 bases, the J end lost 3 bases, and 8 bases lay between the germline ends. The CDR3 has 14 residues. CDR3 residues: CASSFRGYTGELFF. The CDR3 DNA reads TGTGCCAGCAGCTTCAGGGGCTACACCGGGGAGCTGTTTTTT.

The gene calls are TRBV27 and TRBJ2-1; 14 positions match TRBD2. The CDR3 is 17 residues long. Per the germline V gene, CDR1 is MNHEY and CDR2 is SMNVEV (reference sequence). Trimming at V came to 6 bases and at J to 9 bases, leaving 13 bases not matched to a gene. The CDR3 here is CASRMGTGTSGRGEQFF. CDR3 nucleotides: TGTGCCAGCAGGATGGGAACCGGGACTAGCGGGAGAGGTGAGCAGTTCTTC.

The rearrangement links TRBV28 to TRBJ2-1; TRBD2 aligns across 8 bases. CDR3 length: 15 amino acids. Germline values: CDR1 MDHEN, CDR2 SYDVKM. V was clipped by 3 bases and J by 6 bases; unmatched bases: 7. The chain's CDR3 is CASSLVSGGRNEQFF. The CDR3 DNA reads as TGTGCCAGCAGTTTGGTAAGCGGGGGACGCAATGAGCAGTTCTTC.

V gene TRBV6-5 combines with J gene TRBJ1-4; possible D gene TRBD1, 5 bases. Trimming removed 11 bases at V and 2 bases at J, with 15 bases between. Germline V gene lookup returns CDR1 MNHEY and CDR2 SVGAGI. The CDR3 sequence is 14 residues long. The CDR3 nucleotides are TGTGCCGCGGAGGGGTGGGAGACTAATGAAAAACTGTTTTTT. Protein sequence: CAAEGWETNEKLFF.

Here the CDR3 DNA reads TGTGCCAGCAGCTTTAGTGGCTACGAGCAGTACTTC. It encodes CASSFSGYEQYF. The chain combines TRBV5-6 with TRBJ2-7; D unclear. The CDR3 loop spans 12 amino acids. The germline V and J ends were trimmed by 2 bases and 3 bases, with 6 bases remaining between them. In germline, CDR1 is SGHDT, CDR2 YYEEEE.

The CDR3 protein is CASSPVGLRTQYF. The CDR3 DNA reads as TGTGCCAGCAGTCCAGTTGGTTTACGGACCCAGTACTTC. The chain employs TRBV28 and TRBJ2-5; D gene unclear. The CDR3 totals 13 residues. V was clipped by 5 bases and J by 7 bases, with 14 bases between them. Germline V gene lookup returns CDR1 MDHEN and CDR2 SYDVKM. The full variable domain, in which reference TRBV28 and TRBJ2-5 provide the parts outside the CDR3, is DVKVTQSSRYLVKRTGEKVFLECVQDMDHENMFWYRQDPGLGLRLIYFSYDVKMKEKGDIPEGYSVSREKKERFSLILESASTNQTSMYLCASSPVGLRTQYFGPGTRLLVL.

CDR3 in DNA: TGTGCCAGCTCACTACTAGCGGTGGATGGTGGAACGCAGTATTTT. Its translation: CASSLLAVDGGTQYF. V usage is TRBV18 and J usage is TRBJ2-3, with TRBD2 matching over 8 bases. V shed 4 bases, J shed 9 bases, and the junction held 12 bases outside the gene matches. The CDR3 is made up of 15 amino acids. Germline V gives CDR1 KGHSH, CDR2 LQKENI.

V and J are TRBV7-9 and TRBJ2-4, with a weak D call TRBD2 (5 bases). This CDR3 is built from 15 residues. Per germline, CDR1 SEHNR and CDR2 FQNEAQ (reference sequence). Between the trimmed V and J ends, which lost 5 bases and 6 bases, there was a span of 17 bases. The CDR3 sequence is CASSRNAGNRNIQYF. CDR3 in DNA: TGTGCCAGCAGCCGCAACGCCGGGAATCGAAACATTCAGTACTTC.

The chain combines TRBV7-9 with TRBJ1-1; maybe TRBD1 (5 bases). Between the trimmed V and J ends, which lost 6 bases and 11 bases, there was a span of 19 bases. Germline CDR1 reads SEHNR; CDR2 reads FQNEAQ (reference sequence). The CDR3 length is 13 residues. DNA for the CDR3: TGTGCCAGCAGTTATAGCGTTGGGGGGTGGGCTTTCTTT. Translation gives CASSYSVGGWAFF.

The gene calls are TRBV28 and TRBJ2-3, with a weak D call TRBD2 (6 bases). Deletions cut 2 bases from V and 2 bases from J, with 8 bases between. Germline CDR1 and CDR2: MDHEN and SYDVKM. This CDR3 is 14 amino acids long. The CDR3 protein is CASSLGTATDTQYF. CDR3 bases: TGTGCCAGCAGTTTAGGGACTGCCACAGATACGCAGTATTTT. Variable domain in full (rest from reference TRBV28 and TRBJ2-3): DVKVTQSSRYLVKRTGEKVFLECVQDMDHENMFWYRQDPGLGLRLIYFSYDVKMKEKGDIPEGYSVSREKKERFSLILESASTNQTSMYLCASSLGTATDTQYFGPGTRLTVL.

The chain is built from TRBV19 and TRBJ1-2; the D is unclear. Germline CDR1 is LNHDA and CDR2 is SQIVND (reference sequence). Trimming removed 6 bases from V and 6 bases from J, with 14 bases in between. CDR3 size: 13 residues. CDR3 DNA sequence: TGTGCCAGTAGCCGATCGGGAGTAAATGGCTACACCTTC. Translating gives CASSRSGVNGYTF.

The chain joins TRBV4-1 to TRBJ2-2, with 7 bases aligning to TRBD2. V was pared by 2 bases and J by 2 bases, with 8 bases of the junction left unmatched. The CDR3 has 17 residues. Germline CDR1 MGHRA, CDR2 YSYEKL. In nucleotides, the CDR3 is TGCGCCAGCAGCCAATGGGCTAGCGGCCTCAACACCGGGGAGCTGTTTTTT. It yields the protein CASSQWASGLNTGELFF.

The genes are TRBV21-1 and TRBJ2-1; TRBD1 is taken as the D call from the table, unchecked against the DNA. TRBV21-1 is termed a pseudogene. CDR3 length: 15 amino acids. For the CDR3, the DNA is TGTGCCAGCAGCAGTAACGACAGGGTTGGTAATGAGCAGTTCTTC. This gives the protein CASSSNDRVGNEQFF.

This rearrangement joins TRBV7-3 to TRBJ1-1; 8 nucleotides line up with TRBD1. The CDR3 has 16 amino acids. V shed 5 bases, J shed 6 bases, and the junction held 14 bases outside the gene matches. CDR1 and CDR2 (germline): SGHTA, FQGTGA. The CDR3: CASSHRQGKTTSEAFF. The CDR3 DNA is TGTGCCAGCAGCCACCGACAGGGGAAGACGACGTCTGAAGCTTTCTTT.

The chain has TRBV30 and TRBJ1-2; 7 bases match TRBD1. Germline-derived CDR1 and CDR2 are GTSNPN and SVGIG (reference sequence). The CDR3 extends over 12 amino acids. After removal of 5 bases from V and 6 bases from J, the junction contained 6 bases not matched to a gene. CDR3 nucleotide sequence: TGTGCCTGGGGGACAGTAGCTGATGGCTACACCTTC. This codes for CAWGTVADGYTF. The full variable domain, completed using reference TRBV30 and TRBJ1-2, is SQTIHQWPATLVQPVGSPLSLECTVEGTSNPNLYWYRQAAGRGLQLLFYSVGIGQISSEVPQNLSASRPQDRQFILSSKKLLLSDSGFYLCAWGTVADGYTFGSGTRLTVV.

This clone came up once. This rearrangement joins TRBV5-4 to TRBJ2-3; the match to TRBD2 covers 11 bases. Germline values: CDR1 SGHNT, CDR2 YYREEE (reference sequence). Unmatched junction bases numbered 6, after V lost 5 bases and J lost 4 bases. The CDR3 spans 15 residues. CDR3 in amino acids: CASRQTSGIADTQYF. CDR3 DNA sequence: TGTGCCAGCAGACAGACTAGCGGGATTGCAGATACGCAGTATTTT.

The V gene is TRBV2, the J gene TRBJ1-2; no clear D gene. This CDR3 contains 13 residues. The germline V gene encodes CDR1 SNHLY and CDR2 FYNNEI. The V end was cut by 0 bases, the J end by 2 bases, with 4 bases between. The CDR3 protein is CASSEAENYGYTF. CDR3 nucleotide sequence: TGTGCCAGCAGTGAAGCTGAGAACTATGGCTACACCTTC.

The rearrangement uses TRBV28 and TRBJ2-7; D is undetermined. Trimming left V 1 base short and J 2 bases short, with 6 bases between. The CDR3 runs to 13 residues. Germline V lookup: CDR1 MDHEN, CDR2 SYDVKM. The DNA of the CDR3 is TGTGCCAGCAGTTTATCGGTCGCCTACGAGCAGTACTTC. Translating it yields CASSLSVAYEQYF.

The rearrangement joins TRBV6-5 to TRBJ2-5; 7 bases align to TRBD1. Trimming cost V 9 bases and J 0 bases; bases outside gene matches: 4. The CDR3 sequence is 13 residues long. The germline V gene has CDR1 MNHEY and CDR2 SVGAGI. CDR3 sequence reads: CASLGQDQETQYF. CDR3 coding DNA: TGTGCCAGTCTCGGACAGGACCAAGAGACCCAGTACTTC.

The chain combines TRBV5-1 with TRBJ1-5, with 10 positions matching TRBD1. CDR3 size: 14 residues. Trimming cost V 8 bases and J 5 bases; bases outside gene matches: 7. Germline V gene sequence: CDR1 SGHRS, CDR2 YFSETQ. The DNA of the CDR3 is TGCGCCAGAAAGGACAGGGGGAAATATCAGCCCCAGCATTTT. Translating it yields CARKDRGKYQPQHF.

V and J are TRBV3-1 (or the pseudogene TRBV3-2) and TRBJ1-5; D call uncertain. This CDR3 has 14 amino acids. Germline V lookup: CDR1 LGHDT, CDR2 YNNKEL (reference sequence). Trimming stripped 3 bases from V and 3 bases from J, with 9 bases between. The CDR3 loop is CASSHSHLNQPQHF. As DNA, the CDR3 is TGTGCCAGCAGCCATAGTCATCTCAATCAGCCCCAGCATTTT.